This entry lists 10 T cell receptor beta chains sequenced from one sample in a study of T cells in Graves' hyperthyroidism and ophthalmopathy. TCR beta CDR3 region amplification was performed from RNA transcripts. An initial round of RT-PCR targeting the TCR CDR3 relied on the HTBI primer set. In TCRdb, the multiplex PCR reads were re-called with MiXCR into one record per CDR3 protein. The repertoire includes about 400,000 distinct CDR3 sequences, more than 20% of them detected once, and around 67% sits in the top ten. Material: blood. Receptors originate from a man aged 50-60 years with Graves' hyperthyroidism.

The J gene is TRBJ2-3, the V gene TRBV7-9, with 8 bases aligning to TRBD2. The V and J ends lost 1 base and 1 base, in that order; junction bases with no gene match: 7. This CDR3 has 17 amino acids. Germline V CDR1 and CDR2: SEHNR, FQNEAQ (reference sequence). DNA of the CDR3: TGTGCCAGCAGCTTAGGCCTACTAGCGGACCGCACAGATACGCAGTATTTT. Translating gives CASSLGLLADRTDTQYF.

This clonotype turned up a few times. The chain joins TRBV7-8 to TRBJ2-7; the D gene is possibly TRBD2 (6 bases). The CDR3 loop spans 14 amino acids. Per germline, CDR1 SGHVS and CDR2 FQNEAQ. V lost 5 bases and J lost 4, with 15 bases in between. The CDR3 loop is CASSLAGSGYEQYF. CDR3 in DNA: TGTGCCAGCAGCCTTGCCGGGAGTGGGTACGAGCAGTACTTC. Together with reference TRBV7-8 and TRBJ2-7, the CDR3 gives the full variable domain: GAGVSQSPRYKVAKRGQDVALRCDPISGHVSLFWYQQALGQGPEFLTYFQNEAQLDKSGLPSDRFFAERPEGSVSTLKIQRTQQEDSAVYLCASSLAGSGYEQYFGPGTRLTVT.

Details on this clonotype: One junction end does not reproduce the germline sequence, and a read error may be involved. The rearrangement uses TRBV27 and TRBJ1-1; possibly TRBD1 for D (5 bases). Germline V lookup: CDR1 MNHEY, CDR2 SMNVEV (reference sequence). The CDR3 is made up of 14 amino acids. The CDR3 loop is CASSPGGTATGAFF. CDR3 coding DNA: TGTGCCAGCAGTCCGGGGGGAACGGCCACTGGAGCTTTCTTT.

The rearrangement links TRBV28 to TRBJ1-5; D gene unclear. With 1 base removed from V and 7 bases from J, the gap between germline ends came to 11 bases. The CDR3 contains 14 residues. Germline assignment: CDR1 MDHEN and CDR2 SYDVKM. For the CDR3, the DNA is TGTGCCAGCAGTTTATACGGCGGTGGGCAGCCCCAGCATTTT. It is translated as CASSLYGGGQPQHF.

J is TRBJ1-1 and V is TRBV27; D call uncertain. V gave up 8 bases and J gave up 0 bases, with 13 bases separating them. CDR1 and CDR2 (germline): MNHEY, SMNVEV (reference sequence). This CDR3 is 14 amino acids long. CDR3 nucleotides: TGTGCCAGCGGCCTAGGACGGATGAACACTGAAGCTTTCTTT. The encoded protein is CASGLGRMNTEAFF.

V usage is TRBV6-2 or TRBV6-3 and J usage is TRBJ2-1; 10 bases agree with TRBD1. The CDR3 extends over 14 amino acids. The germline V gene encodes CDR1 MNHEY and CDR2 SVGEGT. The V gene end was trimmed by 6 bases and the J gene end by 8 bases; junction bases not matched to a gene: 7. CDR3 sequence reads: CASSGDRGSYEQFF. The DNA of the CDR3 is TGTGCCAGCAGCGGGGACAGGGGCTCTTATGAGCAGTTCTTC.

In its sample, this clonotype was seen a few times. This chain connects TRBV10-2 to TRBJ2-2, with D tentatively TRBD2 (6 bases). Germline-derived CDR1 and CDR2 are WSHSY and SAAADI. This CDR3 comprises 15 residues. V dropped 4 bases and J dropped 2 bases, with 11 bases sitting between them. This CDR3 is CASSVSGDNTGELFF. The CDR3 DNA sequence: TGCGCCAGCAGTGTTAGCGGCGATAACACCGGGGAGCTGTTTTTT.

This clonotype came up a few times. The J gene is TRBJ2-3, the V gene TRBV7-6, with a weak D call TRBD2 (6 bases). V gave up 5 bases and J gave up 4 bases, with 22 bases separating them. This CDR3 has 17 residues. Germline V lookup: CDR1 SGHVS, CDR2 FNYEAQ. The CDR3 bases are TGTGCCAGCAGCCCTCGGGTGGGAGGAAGTCTCTCAGATACGCAGTATTTT. Its translation is CASSPRVGGSLSDTQYF.

The J gene is TRBJ2-7, the V gene TRBV5-1; D gene uncertain. Trimming stripped 6 bases from V and 2 bases from J, with 9 bases between. The CDR3 sequence is 12 residues long. Germline assignment: CDR1 SGHRS and CDR2 YFSETQ. The CDR3 is CASIWGTYEQYF. Here the CDR3 DNA reads TGCGCCAGCATCTGGGGAACCTACGAGCAGTACTTC.

CDR3 nucleotide sequence: TGTGCCAGCAGGACGGACAGGGTCACTGAAGCTTTCTTT. Amino acid sequence: CASRTDRVTEAFF. The chain links TRBV12-3 or TRBV12-4 to TRBJ1-1; 8 bases are shared with TRBD1. The CDR3 contains 13 residues. V shed 6 bases and J 4 bases; nucleotides not matched to a gene: 4.